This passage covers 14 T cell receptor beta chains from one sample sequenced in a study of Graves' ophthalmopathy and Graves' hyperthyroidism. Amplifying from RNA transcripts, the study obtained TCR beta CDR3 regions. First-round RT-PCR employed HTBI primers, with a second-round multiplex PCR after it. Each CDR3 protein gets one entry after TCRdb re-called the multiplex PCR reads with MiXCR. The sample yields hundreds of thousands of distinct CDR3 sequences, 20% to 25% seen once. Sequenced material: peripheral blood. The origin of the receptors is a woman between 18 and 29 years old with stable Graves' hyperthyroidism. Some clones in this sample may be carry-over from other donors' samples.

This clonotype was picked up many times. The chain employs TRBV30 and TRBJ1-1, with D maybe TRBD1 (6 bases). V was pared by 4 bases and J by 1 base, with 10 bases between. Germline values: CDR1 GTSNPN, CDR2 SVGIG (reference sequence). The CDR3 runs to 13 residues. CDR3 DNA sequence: TGTGCCTGGAATGGACAGAGGAACACTGAAGCTTTCTTT. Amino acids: CAWNGQRNTEAFF.

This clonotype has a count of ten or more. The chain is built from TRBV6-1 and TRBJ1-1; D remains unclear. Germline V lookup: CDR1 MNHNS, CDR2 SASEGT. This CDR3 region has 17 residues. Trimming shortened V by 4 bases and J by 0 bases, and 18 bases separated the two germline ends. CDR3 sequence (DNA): TGTGCCAGCAGTGCGCCGTATGGGATAGGGATGAACACTGAAGCTTTCTTT. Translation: CASSAPYGIGMNTEAFF.

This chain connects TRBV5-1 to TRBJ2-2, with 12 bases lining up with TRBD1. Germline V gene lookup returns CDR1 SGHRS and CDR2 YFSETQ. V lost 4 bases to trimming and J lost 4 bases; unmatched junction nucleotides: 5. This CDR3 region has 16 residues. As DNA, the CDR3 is TGCGCCAGCAGCCCCGGGACAGGGGGCCGCACCGGGGAGCTGTTTTTT. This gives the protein CASSPGTGGRTGELFF. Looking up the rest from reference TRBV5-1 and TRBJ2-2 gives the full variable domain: KAGVTQTPRYLIKTRGQQVTLSCSPISGHRSVSWYQQTPGQGLQFLFEYFSETQRNKGNFPGRFSGRQFSNSRSEMNVSTLELGDSALYLCASSPGTGGRTGELFFGEGSRLTVL.

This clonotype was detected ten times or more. The CDR3 sequence: CASSLASQGLMNTGELFF. Here the CDR3 DNA reads TGTGCCAGCAGCTTAGCCTCGCAGGGCCTCATGAACACCGGGGAGCTGTTTTTT. This chain uses TRBV7-2 with TRBJ2-2; possibly TRBD1 for D (5 bases). The CDR3 sequence is 18 residues long. Germline CDR1 reads SGHTA; CDR2 reads FQGNSA. Trimming cost V 0 bases and J 1 base, with 15 bases left between them. The full variable domain, its missing parts supplied by reference TRBV7-2 and TRBJ2-2, is GAGVSQSPSNKVTEKGKDVELRCDPISGHTALYWYRQSLGQGLEFLIYFQGNSAPDKSGLPSDRFSAERTGGSVSTLTIQRTQQEDSAVYLCASSLASQGLMNTGELFFGEGSRLTVL.

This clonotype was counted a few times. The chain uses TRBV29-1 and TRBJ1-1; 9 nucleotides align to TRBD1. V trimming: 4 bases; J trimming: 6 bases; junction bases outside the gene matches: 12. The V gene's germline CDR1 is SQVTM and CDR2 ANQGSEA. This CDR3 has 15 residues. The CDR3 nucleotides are TGCAGCGTTGTTCTTCGAGGACAGGGGCTCCCTGAAGCTTTCTTT. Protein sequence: CSVVLRGQGLPEAFF.

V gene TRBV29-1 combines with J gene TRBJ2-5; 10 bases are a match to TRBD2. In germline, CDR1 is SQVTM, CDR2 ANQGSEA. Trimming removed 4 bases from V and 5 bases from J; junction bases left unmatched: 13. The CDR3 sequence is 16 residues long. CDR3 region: CSVGSEIAGGEETQYF. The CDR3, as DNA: TGCAGCGTTGGTAGTGAAATAGCGGGAGGCGAGGAGACCCAGTACTTC.

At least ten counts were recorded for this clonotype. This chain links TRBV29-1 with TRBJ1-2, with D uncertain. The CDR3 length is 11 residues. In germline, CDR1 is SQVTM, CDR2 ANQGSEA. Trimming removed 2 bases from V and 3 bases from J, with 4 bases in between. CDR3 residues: CSVELDYGYTF. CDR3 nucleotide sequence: TGCAGCGTTGAATTGGACTATGGCTACACCTTC.

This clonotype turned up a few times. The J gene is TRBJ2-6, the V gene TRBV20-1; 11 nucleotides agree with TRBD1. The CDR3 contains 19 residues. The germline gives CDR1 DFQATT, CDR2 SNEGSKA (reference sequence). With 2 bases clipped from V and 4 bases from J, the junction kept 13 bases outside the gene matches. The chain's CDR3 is CSARLTPGQGVRGANVLTF. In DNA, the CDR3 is TGCAGTGCTAGACTTACTCCGGGACAGGGGGTACGCGGGGCCAACGTCCTGACTTTC.

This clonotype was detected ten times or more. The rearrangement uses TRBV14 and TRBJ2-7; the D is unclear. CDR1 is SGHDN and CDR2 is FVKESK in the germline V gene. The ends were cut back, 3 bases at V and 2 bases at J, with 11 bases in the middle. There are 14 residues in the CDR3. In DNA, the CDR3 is TGTGCCAGCAGCCATCCGGGCCGAACCTACGAGCAGTACTTC. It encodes CASSHPGRTYEQYF.

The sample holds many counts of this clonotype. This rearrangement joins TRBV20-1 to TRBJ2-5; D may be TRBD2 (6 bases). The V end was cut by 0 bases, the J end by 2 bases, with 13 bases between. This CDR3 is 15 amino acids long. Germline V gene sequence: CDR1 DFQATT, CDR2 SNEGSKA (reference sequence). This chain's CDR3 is CSARDSSSAQETQYF. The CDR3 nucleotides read TGCAGTGCTAGAGATAGCTCTAGCGCTCAAGAGACCCAGTACTTC.

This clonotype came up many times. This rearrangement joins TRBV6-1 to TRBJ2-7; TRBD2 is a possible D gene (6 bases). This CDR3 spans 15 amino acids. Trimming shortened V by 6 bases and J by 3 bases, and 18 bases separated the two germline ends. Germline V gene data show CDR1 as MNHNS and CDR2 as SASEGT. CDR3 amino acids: CASSDTGTHFYEQYF. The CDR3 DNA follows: TGTGCCAGCAGCGATACCGGGACTCATTTCTACGAGCAGTACTTC.

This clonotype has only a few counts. The CDR3 DNA is TGTGCCAGCAGTTTAGCGATAAAGGGCTACGAGCAGTACTTC. Amino acids: CASSLAIKGYEQYF. The V gene is TRBV12-3 or TRBV12-4, the J gene TRBJ2-7; no firm D call. V lost 0 bases and J lost 3, with 9 bases in between. This CDR3 region has 14 residues.

As DNA, the CDR3 is TGTGCCAGCTCAGCACAGGGCACTGAAGCTTTCTTT. Residues: CASSAQGTEAFF. This rearrangement joins TRBV18 to TRBJ1-1; perhaps TRBD1 as D (6 bases). The CDR3 loop spans 12 amino acids. Deletions cut 5 bases from V and 4 bases from J, with 8 bases between. Germline assignment: CDR1 KGHSH and CDR2 LQKENI.

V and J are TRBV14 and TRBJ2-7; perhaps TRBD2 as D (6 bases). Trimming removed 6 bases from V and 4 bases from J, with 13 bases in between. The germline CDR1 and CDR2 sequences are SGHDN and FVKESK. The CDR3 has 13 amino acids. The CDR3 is CASRPRGRYEQYF. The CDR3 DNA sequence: TGTGCCAGCAGGCCCCGTGGGAGGTACGAGCAGTACTTC.